This TCR beta chain was identified during a study of T cell responses to AZD1222 COVID-19 vaccine. Some clones are missing from TCRdb's copy, which holds only in-frame ones; the method was immunoSEQ multiplex PCR. The sample carries some 100,000 clones, about 85% recorded once. Points on this clone: The antigen remains undetermined.

The germline V gene encodes CDR1 SNHLY and CDR2 FYNNEI. This CDR3 has 14 residues. The V gene end was trimmed by 3 bases and the J gene end by 5 bases; junction bases not matched to a gene: 7. Study-wide results and caveats: Females outnumbered males among donors, who were mostly white British; clonal diversity was possibly underestimated. The CD4 TCRs associated with vaccination extended across spike and predominated at 160-218 and 743-854. The number of AZD1222 recipients seropositive at baseline was only 5 to 7.

The sequence was collected from an adult in good health. This specimen consisted of peripheral blood, obtained on day 0 of AZD1222 vaccination. The V gene is TRBV2, the J gene TRBJ2-7; 7 nucleotides line up with TRBD1. Written as DNA, the CDR3 is TGTGCCAGCAGTGATTCACAGGGGCCCCACGAGCAGTACTTC. Translating gives CASSDSQGPHEQYF.